One sample yielded the 4 T cell receptor beta chains listed below, sequenced in a study of molecular identifiers for immune sequencing clone quantification. TCRdb passed the PCR reads through MiXCR, listing each CDR3 protein once. The table lists around 480,000 distinct CDR3 sequences, around 25% of them singletons. The sample consisted of naive CD8+ T cells from blood, with Jurkat cell RNA spiked in. The sample's subset: FACS-sorted CD8+CD4-CCR7+CD45RA+ naive T cells. These receptor sequences come from a human donor in good health. Some libraries in this study had Jurkat cell RNA spiked in.

This clonotype was counted a single time. The junction departs from germline at one end; a sequencing error may be responsible. V is TRBV9 and J is TRBJ2-5, with TRBD2 matching over 9 bases. Germline V gene data show CDR1 as SGDLS and CDR2 as YYNGEE. This CDR3 has 13 residues. The CDR3 loop reads CASSPAGGEPQYF. DNA for the CDR3: TGTGCCAGCAGCCCAGCGGGGGGAGAGCCCCAGTACTTC.

This clonotype occurred a few times. V usage is TRBV9 and J usage is TRBJ2-3; a weak D match, TRBD2 (6 bases). Germline assignment: CDR1 SGDLS and CDR2 YYNGEE. CDR3 size: 15 residues. The V gene lost 1 base and the J gene lost 0 bases, with 9 bases spanning the gap. CDR3 DNA sequence: TGTGCCAGCAGCGTACGGGGGTCTAGCACAGATACGCAGTATTTT. It is translated as CASSVRGSSTDTQYF.

The chain couples TRBV12-3 or TRBV12-4 to TRBJ2-1, with a weak D call TRBD2 (5 bases). Deletions cut 5 bases from V and 7 bases from J, with 15 bases between. CDR3 length: 14 residues. The DNA for the CDR3 is TGTGCCAGCAGTGCTAGCAACCGTATGAATGAGCAGTTCTTC. It translates to CASSASNRMNEQFF.

The V and J genes are TRBV5-6 and TRBJ1-1, with D unclear. The germline V gene encodes CDR1 SGHDT and CDR2 YYEEEE. CDR3 length: 14 residues. V lost 3 bases and J lost 2, with 11 bases in between. The CDR3 spells CASSYYTENTEAFF. For the CDR3, the DNA is TGTGCCAGCAGCTATTACACAGAAAACACTGAAGCTTTCTTT. The full variable domain, completed using reference TRBV5-6 and TRBJ1-1, is DAGVTQSPTHLIKTRGQQVTLRCSPKSGHDTVSWYQQALGQGPQFIFQYYEEEERQRGNFPDRFSGHQFPNYSSELNVNALLLGDSALYLCASSYYTENTEAFFGQGTRLTVV.